This entry concerns a single TCR beta chain. The antigen remains unidentified. Time point specified: week 35, safety follow-up. Vaccine doses each comprised 300 ug of mutant IDH1 20-mer peptide, with topical imiquimod. Patients were given eight vaccinations, scheduled in weeks 1, 3, 5, 7, 11, 15, 19 and 23. Those who donated had recent WHO grade 3 or 4 IDH1-mutant, ATRX-lost astrocytomas. This sample was taken from a study of a mutant IDH1 vaccine in newly diagnosed glioma. Study information: In some groups vaccination began 4-6 weeks post-radiotherapy; others received it with temozolomide. The study's findings and limits: It was about 94% of patients that developed vaccine-induced immune responses.

TCRdb's table, derived via immunoSEQ multiplex PCR, lists solely in-frame clones and lacks some. The sample carries around 52,000 clones, 76% recorded once. In germline, CDR1 is SGHKS, CDR2 YYEKEE (reference sequence). The germline V and J ends were trimmed by 0 bases and 4 bases, with 15 bases remaining between them. This CDR3 comprises 16 residues. The source was PBMCs, collected from a glioma patient whose treatment included an IDH1 peptide vaccine. The chain employs TRBV5-5 and TRBJ2-3; D perhaps matches TRBD2 (5 bases). This clonotype was obtained from a man aged 35-49 years with glioma. CDR3 protein: CASSLVEVVIADTQYF. The CDR3, as DNA: TGTGCCAGCAGCTTGGTGGAGGTAGTAATCGCAGATACGCAGTATTTT.